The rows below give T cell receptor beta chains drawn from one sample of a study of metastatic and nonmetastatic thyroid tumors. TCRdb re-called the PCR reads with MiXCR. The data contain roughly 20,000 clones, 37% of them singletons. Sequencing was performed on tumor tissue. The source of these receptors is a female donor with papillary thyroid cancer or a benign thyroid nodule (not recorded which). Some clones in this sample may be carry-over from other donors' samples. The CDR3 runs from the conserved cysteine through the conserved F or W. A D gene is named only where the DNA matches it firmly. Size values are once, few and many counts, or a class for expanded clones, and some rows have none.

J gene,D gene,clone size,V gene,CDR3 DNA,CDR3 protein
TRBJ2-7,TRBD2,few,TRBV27,TGTGCCAGCAGCCTCGTCTCTAGCGGGAACGAGCAGTACTTC,CASSLVSSGNEQYF
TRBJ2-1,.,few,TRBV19,TGTGCCAGTAGTATCGGGACTCTCAATGAGCAGTTCTTC,CASSIGTLNEQFF
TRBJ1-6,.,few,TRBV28,TGTGCCAGCAGTATTACCGGGTCCGAAAATAATTCACCCCTCCACTTT,CASSITGSENNSPLHF
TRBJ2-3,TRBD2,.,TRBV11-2,TGTGCCAGCAGCTTAGAAGTAGCGGGGTCAGGTTATACGCAGTATTTT,CASSLEVAGSGYTQYF
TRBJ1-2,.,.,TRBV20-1,TGCAGTGCCGTGGGGGGACAACTTTTTGGTGGCTACACCTTC,CSAVGGQLFGGYTF
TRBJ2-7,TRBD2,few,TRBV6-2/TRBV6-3,TGTGCCAGCAGTCCGCCGGGACTAGTTCGTGTCGGGCAGTACTTC,CASSPPGLVRVGQYF
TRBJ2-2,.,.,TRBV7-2,TGTGCCAGCAGCACCCAGGGTGGGTTCAGGGCCCCATTAGGCACCGGGGAGCTGTTTTTT,CASSTQGGFRAPLGTGELFF
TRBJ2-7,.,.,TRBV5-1,TGCGCCAGCAGCTTAGGGGGGCAGGCCTCCTACGAGCAGTACTTC,CASSLGGQASYEQYF
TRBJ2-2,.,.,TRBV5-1,TGCGCCAGCAGCTTCCAAAGCTCTTCGAACACCGGGGAGCTGTTTTTT,CASSFQSSSNTGELFF
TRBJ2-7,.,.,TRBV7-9,TGTGCCAGCAGCCATTCCGGGACCCCCTACGAGCAGTACTTC,CASSHSGTPYEQYF
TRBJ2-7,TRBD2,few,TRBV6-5,TGTGCCAGCAGTTACCAGCGGGAGGGCCGTTACGAGCAGTACTTC,CASSYQREGRYEQYF
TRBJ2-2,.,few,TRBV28,TGTGCCAGCAGTTACCACGGGGGGGAGCTGTTTTTT,CASSYHGGELFF
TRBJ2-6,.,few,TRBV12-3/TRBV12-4,TGTGCCAGTCGTGGGAACTCTGGGGCCAACGTCCTGACTTTC,CASRGNSGANVLTF
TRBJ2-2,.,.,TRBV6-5,TGTGCCAGCAGTTACTCGTTCACAGGGACCGGGGAGCTGTTTTTT,CASSYSFTGTGELFF
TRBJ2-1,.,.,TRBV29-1,TGCAGCGGAAGTCCTAGGGCTGATGAGCAGTTCTTC,CSGSPRADEQFF
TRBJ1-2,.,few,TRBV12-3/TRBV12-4,TGTGCCAGCAGTTCCCGCCCTGGGGGATGGTGGGACTATGGCTACACCTTC,CASSSRPGGWWDYGYTF
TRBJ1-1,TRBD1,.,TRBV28,TGTGCCAGCAGCACACAGGGGGCGAACACTGAAGCTTTCTTT,CASSTQGANTEAFF
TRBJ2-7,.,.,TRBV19,TGTGCCAGTAGTACCTCCGTACAGATCACCTACGAGCAGTACTTC,CASSTSVQITYEQYF
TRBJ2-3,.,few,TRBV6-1,TGTGCCAGCAGTGCCTCTTTTGATACGCAGTATTTT,CASSASFDTQYF
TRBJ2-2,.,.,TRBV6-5,TGTGCCAGCAGTTACACTCTTGACAGGGAGCTGTTTTTT,CASSYTLDRELFF
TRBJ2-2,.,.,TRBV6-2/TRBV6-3,TGTGCCAGCAGCCCGGACCGCAACACCGGGGGGCTGTTTTTT,CASSPDRNTGGLFF
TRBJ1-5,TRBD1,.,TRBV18,TGTGCCAGCTCAGGGACAGGGGGCAGACGCAATCAGCCCCAGCATTTT,CASSGTGGRRNQPQHF
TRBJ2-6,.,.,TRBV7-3,TGTGCCAGCAGCTTAGTGGGCTCTGGGGCCAACGTCCTGACTTTC,CASSLVGSGANVLTF
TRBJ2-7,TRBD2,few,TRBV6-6,TGTGCCAGCAGTTACTCTAGCGGGAGAACCTACGAGCAGTACTTC,CASSYSSGRTYEQYF
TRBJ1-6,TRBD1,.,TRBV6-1,TGTGCCAGCAGCCGGTCCGTTACAGGGGAAAATTCACCCCTCCACTTT,CASSRSVTGENSPLHF
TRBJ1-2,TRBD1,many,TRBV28,TGTGCCAGCAGTCAAGGGGGCTGGGGCTACACCTTC,CASSQGGWGYTF
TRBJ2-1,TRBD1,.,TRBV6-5,TGTGCCAGCAGTTACCCCGGGACAGGGAATGAGCAGTTCTTC,CASSYPGTGNEQFF
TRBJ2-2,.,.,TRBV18,TGTGCCAGCTCACCAAGACAGGAGGACGCCGGGGAGCTGTTTTTT,CASSPRQEDAGELFF
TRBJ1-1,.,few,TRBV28,TGTGCCAGCAGTTTTCCTGCACTCGGCCGGGCAGGGAGGACTGAAGCTTTCTTT,CASSFPALGRAGRTEAFF
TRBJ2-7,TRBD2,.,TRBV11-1,TGTGCCAGCAGCTCCGTAACTAGCGGTAACTACGAGCAGTACTTC,CASSSVTSGNYEQYF
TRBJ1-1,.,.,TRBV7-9,TGTGCCAGCAGCTATACAGAGACTGAAGCTTTCTTT,CASSYTETEAFF
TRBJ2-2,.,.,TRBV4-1,TGCGCCAGCAGCCAGGTTTGGCAGACTAACACCGGGGAGCTGTTTTTT,CASSQVWQTNTGELFF
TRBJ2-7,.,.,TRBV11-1,TGTGCCAGCAGCTTCGCAGGGGCAGAGCAGTACTTC,CASSFAGAEQYF
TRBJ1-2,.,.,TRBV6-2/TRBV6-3,TGTGCCAGCAGTTACTCGAATAAGGGACGGAACTATGGCTACACCTTC,CASSYSNKGRNYGYTF
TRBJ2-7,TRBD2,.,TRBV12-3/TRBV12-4,TGTGCCAGCAGGGGTAGCGGGAGCGGGTACGAGCAGTACTTC,CASRGSGSGYEQYF
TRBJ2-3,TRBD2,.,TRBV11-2,TGTGCCAGCAGCTTTGGACTAGCGGGAGGAGTTGCAGATACGCAGTATTTT,CASSFGLAGGVADTQYF
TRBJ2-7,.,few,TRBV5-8,TGTGCCAGCAGCTTGTTGGGGGACCTCGAGCAGTACTTC,CASSLLGDLEQYF
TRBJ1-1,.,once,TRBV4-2,TGTGCCAGCAGCCAAGTTTTGGGCGGAGAGATGAACACTGAAGCTTTCTTT,CASSQVLGGEMNTEAFF
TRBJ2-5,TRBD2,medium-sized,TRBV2,TGTGCCAGCAGTTCCGGGACTACCCTCCAAGAGACCCAGTACTTC,CASSSGTTLQETQYF
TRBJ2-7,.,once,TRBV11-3,TGTGCCAGCAGCTTAATAGGGGAGAGCTCCTACGAGCAGTACTTC,CASSLIGESSYEQYF
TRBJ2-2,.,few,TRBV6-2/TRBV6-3,TGTGCCAGCAGTTACTCGTCTAGATGGACCGGGGAGCTGTTTTTT,CASSYSSRWTGELFF
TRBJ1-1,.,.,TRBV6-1,TGTGCCAGCAGCCGCCGCCGGAACACTGAAGCTTTCTTT,CASSRRRNTEAFF
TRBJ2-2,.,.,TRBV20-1,TGCAGTGCTAGAGGTGCGAACACCGGGGAGCTGTTTTTT,CSARGANTGELFF
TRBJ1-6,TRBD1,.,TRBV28,TGTGCCAGCATAACAGGGGGCAATTCACCCCTCCACTTT,CASITGGNSPLHF
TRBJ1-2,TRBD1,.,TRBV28,TGTGCCAGCAGCCTCTTCGGACAGGGAGTTGGCTACACCTTC,CASSLFGQGVGYTF
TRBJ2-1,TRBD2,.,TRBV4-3,TGCGCCAGCAGCCCCCTACTAGCGGGCTTCTCCTACAATGAGCAGTTCTTC,CASSPLLAGFSYNEQFF